This entry is about one T cell receptor beta chain. RNA was isolated and reverse transcribed to cDNA, the sequencing template. The method was immunoSEQ multiplex PCR; TCRdb's version includes in-frame clones alone and lacks a portion of them. The data hold about 30,000 clones, with more than 55% observed a single time. The source of the sample is a study of CD8+ T cells in alopecia areata. The length of the CDR3 is 15 residues. The V and J ends lost 5 bases and 0 bases respectively, with 11 bases between them. In germline, CDR1 is SGHTA, CDR2 FQGNSA. Peripheral blood and lesional scalp punch biopsies were taken from alopecia areata patients.

This chain links TRBV7-2 with TRBJ2-1, with D tentatively TRBD2 (5 bases). Input material: NKG2D-high CD8+ T cells sorted from blood. This receptor was obtained from a human donor with alopecia areata. The CDR3 DNA reads TGTGCCAGCAGCCCCACCGGAGGCTCCTACAATGAGCAGTTCTTC. The encoded protein is CASSPTGGSYNEQFF. The whole variable domain, filled in from reference TRBV7-2 and TRBJ2-1, reads GAGVSQSPSNKVTEKGKDVELRCDPISGHTALYWYRQSLGQGLEFLIYFQGNSAPDKSGLPSDRFSAERTGGSVSTLTIQRTQQEDSAVYLCASSPTGGSYNEQFFGPGTRLTVL.